This T cell receptor (beta chain) comes out of a study of T cell responses to AZD1222 COVID-19 vaccine. Study-wide results and caveats: Dominant at 160-218 and 743-854, vaccine-associated CD4 TCRs also spanned spike. The donor cohort was predominantly white British with a female majority, and clonal diversity may have been underestimated. Only six or seven AZD1222 recipients tested seropositive at baseline.

Of note for this clone: Antigen specificity is unknown.

Method: immunoSEQ multiplex PCR; TCRdb's copy keeps in-frame clones and lacks some. This table holds 140,000 to 150,000 clones, around 88% found once. CDR1 SGHRS and CDR2 YFSETQ come from the germline V gene. CDR3 size: 15 residues. With 4 bases clipped from V and 6 bases from J, the junction kept 9 bases outside the gene matches. The chain couples TRBV5-1 to TRBJ2-1, with 8 bases matching TRBD1. The source material was peripheral blood, sampled on day 0 of AZD1222 vaccination. This TCR was recovered from an adult in good health. The CDR3 here is CASSIAGTGGNEQFF. CDR3 in DNA: TGCGCCAGCAGCATCGCCGGGACAGGAGGCAATGAGCAGTTCTTC.